This TCR beta chain appears in the sequencing data of a study of glioma-infiltrating T cells. Findings and limits, study-wide: Non-neoplastic patients had below-expected tissue-blood divergence, while all gliomas exceeded expectation.

In germline, CDR1 is DFQATT, CDR2 SNEGSKA (reference sequence). The CDR3 runs to 12 residues. The germline V and J ends were trimmed by 5 bases and 5 bases, with 13 bases remaining between them. TCR alpha and beta CDR3 regions were amplified from RNA using iRepertoire nested multiplex PCR. One-step reverse transcription and amplification started from about 100-400 ng of tissue mRNA or PBMC total RNA. Using its own MiXCR run on the multiplex PCR reads, TCRdb lists one record per CDR3 protein. There are some 150,000 distinct CDR3 sequences in the sample; around 42% occur only once, and 20% lies in the top ten. The table lists this clonotype with a few counts. Its antigen is unknown.

The chain employs TRBV20-1 and TRBJ2-7, with no clear D. This clonotype originated in a human donor with low-grade glioma or glioblastoma, undergoing nonglioma brain surgery, or in good health (not recorded which). Input material: glioma tissue, nonneoplastic brain tissue, or PBMCs (not recorded which). For the CDR3, the DNA is TGCAGTGCTGGAGCAAGAAGCCACGAGCAGTACTTC. Protein product: CSAGARSHEQYF.